This passage covers 20 T cell receptor beta chains from one sample sequenced in a study of shared clonotypes between healthy human individuals. Clones were read by immunoSEQ multiplex PCR, and TCRdb kept only the in-frame ones, dropping some. The sample records fewer than 600,000 clones, more than 65% being singletons. Sequenced material: PBMCs. These receptors all stem from a woman aged 40 to 50 in good health. Some clones in this sample may be carry-over from other donors' samples.

V usage is TRBV6-1 and J usage is TRBJ2-3; D unresolved. The V end was cut by 5 bases, the J end by 6 bases, with 6 bases between. The CDR3 consists of 11 residues. Per the germline V gene, CDR1 is MNHNS and CDR2 is SASEGT. The CDR3 nucleotides are TGTGCCAGCAGTTCAGGTGATACGCAGTATTTT. As protein: CASSSGDTQYF.

V usage is TRBV7-3 and J usage is TRBJ2-5, with D perhaps given as TRBD1 or TRBD2 (6 bases each). The CDR3 runs to 16 residues. Germline V gene data show CDR1 as SGHTA and CDR2 as FQGTGA. V was trimmed by 3 bases and J by 0 bases, leaving 14 bases between them. As DNA, the CDR3 is TGTGCCAGCAGCTTGGTGGGGGGCCTGTACCAAGAGACCCAGTACTTC. It is translated as CASSLVGGLYQETQYF.

The chain has TRBV6-6 and TRBJ1-5; D remains ambiguous. V lost 6 bases, J lost 8 bases, and 5 bases lay in between. Germline values: CDR1 MNHNY, CDR2 SVGAGI (reference sequence). CDR3 length equals 10 residues. The CDR3 region is CASSREPQHF. CDR3 nucleotides: TGTGCCAGCAGCCGGGAGCCCCAGCATTTT.

This clone was detected a few times. The chain couples TRBV7-9 to TRBJ1-1, with D unresolved. The germline V gene encodes CDR1 SEHNR and CDR2 FQNEAQ (reference sequence). V lost 3 bases to trimming and J lost 0 bases, with 5 bases between them. The CDR3 totals 13 residues. The CDR3 protein is CASSFDMNTEAFF. The CDR3, as DNA: TGTGCCAGCAGCTTCGATATGAACACTGAAGCTTTCTTT.

The rearrangement joins TRBV5-1 to TRBJ2-5, with 9 bases fitting TRBD1. This CDR3 contains 15 residues. The germline gives CDR1 SGHRS, CDR2 YFSETQ. V shed 4 bases and J 1 base; nucleotides not matched to a gene: 5. The CDR3 loop reads CASSSGTGPQETQYF. The DNA of the CDR3 is TGCGCCAGCAGCAGCGGGACAGGGCCCCAAGAGACCCAGTACTTC. Combining the CDR3 with reference TRBV5-1 and TRBJ2-5 gives the whole variable domain KAGVTQTPRYLIKTRGQQVTLSCSPISGHRSVSWYQQTPGQGLQFLFEYFSETQRNKGNFPGRFSGRQFSNSRSEMNVSTLELGDSALYLCASSSGTGPQETQYFGPGTRLLVL.

The CDR3 here is CASSQFGTGGETQYF. Here the CDR3 DNA reads TGTGCCAGCAGCCAATTTGGGACGGGAGGAGAGACCCAGTACTTC. The V and J genes are TRBV16 and TRBJ2-5; 7 positions match TRBD2. The CDR3 totals 15 residues. The germline gives CDR1 KGHSY, CDR2 FQNENV. The ends lost 1 base at V and 4 bases at J; junction bases unmatched: 6. Filled out from reference TRBV16 and TRBJ2-5, the complete variable domain reads GEEVAQTPKHLVRGEGQKAKLYCAPIKGHSYVFWYQQVLKNEFKFLISFQNENVFDETGMPKERFSAKCLPNSPCSLEIQATKLEDSAVYFCASSQFGTGGETQYFGPGTRLLVL.

The rearrangement uses TRBV19 and TRBJ2-7; 12 nucleotides agree with TRBD2. CDR1 is LNHDA, CDR2 SQIVND, per germline (reference sequence). J gave up 5 bases and V 5 bases, and 7 bases lay outside the gene matches. The CDR3 contains 15 residues. For the CDR3, the DNA is TGTGCCAGTAGTGGCGGACTAGCGGGACGGAACGAGCAGTACTTC. Residues: CASSGGLAGRNEQYF.

The rearrangement uses TRBV23-1 and TRBJ2-4, with D perhaps being TRBD1 or TRBD2 (5 bases each). TRBV23-1 belongs to the ORF category, with a function that is uncertain. V gave up 2 bases and J gave up 6 bases, with 11 bases separating them. The CDR3 sequence is 14 residues long. CDR3 nucleotides: TGCGCCAGCAGTCAACTCAGGGCGGGAAACATTCAGTACTTC. Its protein is CASSQLRAGNIQYF.

A single count supports this clone. CDR3 sequence reads: CAWSVLSVLNTGELFF. The CDR3 region has the DNA TGTGCCTGGAGTGTACTGTCGGTTCTGAACACCGGGGAGCTGTTTTTT. The V gene is TRBV30, the J gene TRBJ2-2; unclear D gene. Per germline, CDR1 GTSNPN and CDR2 SVGIG (reference sequence). Trimming left V 0 bases short and J 1 base short, with 12 bases between. This CDR3 has 16 residues.

The chain has TRBV14 and TRBJ2-2, with 10 positions matching TRBD2. From germline, CDR1 is SGHDN and CDR2 FVKESK. This CDR3 is 15 amino acids long. The V and J ends lost 4 bases and 6 bases, in that order; junction bases with no gene match: 5. The DNA of the CDR3 is TGTGCCAGCAGCCTCCTAGCGGGAGTTGCCGGGGAGCTGTTTTTT. This codes for CASSLLAGVAGELFF.

The chain uses TRBV13 and TRBJ2-7, with a possible D match to TRBD1 (6 bases). The V gene's germline CDR1 is PRHDT and CDR2 FYEKMQ (reference sequence). The V gene lost 9 bases and the J gene lost 2 bases, with 14 bases spanning the gap. The CDR3 is 13 residues long. CDR3 loop: CASTLRDTYEQYF. CDR3 nucleotides: TGTGCCAGTACCCTCCGGGACACCTACGAGCAGTACTTC.

The CDR3 here is CATTSGNSYEQYF. DNA of the CDR3: TGTGCCACCACTAGCGGAAATTCCTACGAGCAGTACTTC. The rearrangement links TRBV5-4 to TRBJ2-7, with TRBD2 matching 8 bases. Losses at the gene ends were 9 bases for V and 1 base for J; bases not matched to a gene: 6. CDR1 SGHNT and CDR2 YYREEE come from the germline V gene (reference sequence). The CDR3 totals 13 residues. Based on the CDR3 plus reference TRBV5-4 and TRBJ2-7, the full variable domain is ETGVTQSPTHLIKTRGQQVTLRCSSQSGHNTVSWYQQALGQGPQFIFQYYREEENGRGNFPPRFSGLQFPNYSSELNVNALELDDSALYLCATTSGNSYEQYFGPGTRLTVT.

The chain is built from TRBV6-6 and TRBJ2-2; D is unresolved. CDR1 is MNHNY and CDR2 is SVGAGI in the germline V gene (reference sequence). The CDR3 totals 14 residues. The V and J ends lost 2 bases and 5 bases respectively, with 9 bases between them. The CDR3 reads CASSYKQETGELFF. The CDR3 DNA sequence: TGTGCCAGCAGTTACAAGCAAGAGACCGGGGAGCTGTTTTTT.

In its sample, this clone was seen a few times. The chain carries TRBV29-1 and TRBJ2-3; 8 positions match TRBD1. Germline V gives CDR1 SQVTM, CDR2 ANQGSEA. The CDR3 runs to 16 residues. V dropped 7 bases and J dropped 2; count of bases not matched to a gene: 14. CDR3 nucleotides: TGCAGCGCCCAAGGGACAGGCCGAGGGGCCACAGATACGCAGTATTTT. Its protein is CSAQGTGRGATDTQYF.

This sequence joins TRBV27 and TRBJ1-2; D is unclear. The CDR3 totals 14 residues. V was trimmed by 2 bases and J by 3 bases, leaving 10 bases between them. CDR1 is MNHEY and CDR2 is SMNVEV in the germline V gene (reference sequence). This CDR3 reads CASSLRRTDYGYTF. The CDR3 DNA follows: TGTGCCAGCAGTTTACGTCGAACCGACTATGGCTACACCTTC.

Concerning this clone: Since a much larger clone is just one base distant, this may be a read error. The chain is built from TRBV30 and TRBJ2-5, with a weak D call TRBD1 (6 bases). This CDR3 comprises 14 residues. Germline CDR1 and CDR2: GTSNPN and SVGIG (reference sequence). Here the CDR3 DNA reads TGTACCTGGAGGACGTCGGGACAAAGGCTGACCCAGTACTTC. This translates into CTWRTSGQRLTQYF.

A few counts support this clone. This rearrangement joins TRBV29-1 to TRBJ1-4; TRBD1 matches 10 bases. V trimming: 6 bases; J trimming: 7 bases; junction bases outside the gene matches: 5. CDR1 and CDR2 (germline): SQVTM, ANQGSEA. The CDR3 is made up of 13 amino acids. CDR3 amino acids: CSVRTGGSEKLFF. CDR3 sequence (DNA): TGCAGCGTCCGGACAGGGGGGAGTGAAAAACTGTTTTTT.

Only one count was recorded for this clone. The chain joins TRBV2 to TRBJ2-1; possibly TRBD2 for D (7 bases). The CDR3 spans 17 residues. Germline V gene data show CDR1 as SNHLY and CDR2 as FYNNEI. Trimming removed 0 bases at V and 0 bases at J, with 12 bases between. The CDR3 here is CASSEAGGGSSYNEQFF. CDR3 DNA sequence: TGTGCCAGCAGTGAAGCAGGGGGGGGGAGCTCCTACAATGAGCAGTTCTTC.

In DNA form, the CDR3 reads TGTGCCAGCAGTTTCCAAACCGGGGAGCTGTTTTTT. Protein product: CASSFQTGELFF. This chain links TRBV28 with TRBJ2-2; D is ambiguous. This CDR3 spans 12 amino acids. Trimming cost V 3 bases and J 5 bases, with 4 bases left between them. CDR1 and CDR2 (germline): MDHEN, SYDVKM.

The chain uses TRBV5-8 and TRBJ1-1; D perhaps matches TRBD1 (5 bases). Trimming removed 3 bases from V and 5 bases from J, with 14 bases in between. CDR1 and CDR2 (germline): SGHTS, YDEGEE. CDR3 length: 14 amino acids. The CDR3 bases are TGTGCCAGCAGCTGGGGCGGGGTGAGGACTGAAGCTTTCTTT. It is translated as CASSWGGVRTEAFF. Full variable domain (rest looked up from reference TRBV5-8 and TRBJ1-1): EAGVTQSPTHLIKTRGQQATLRCSPISGHTSVYWYQQALGLGLQFLLWYDEGEERNRGNFPPRFSGRQFPNYSSELNVNALELEDSALYLCASSWGGVRTEAFFGQGTRLTVV.